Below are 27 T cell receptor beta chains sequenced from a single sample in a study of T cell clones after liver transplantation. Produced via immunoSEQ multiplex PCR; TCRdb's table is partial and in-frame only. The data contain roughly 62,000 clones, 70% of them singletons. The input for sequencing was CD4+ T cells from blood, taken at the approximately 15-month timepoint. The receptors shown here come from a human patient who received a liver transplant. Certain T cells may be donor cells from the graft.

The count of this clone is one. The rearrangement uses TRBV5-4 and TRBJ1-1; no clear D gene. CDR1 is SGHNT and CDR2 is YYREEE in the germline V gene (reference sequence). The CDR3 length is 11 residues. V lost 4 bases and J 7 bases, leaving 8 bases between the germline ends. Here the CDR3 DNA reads TGTGCCAGCAGCGCAGATGGTGAAGCTTTCTTT. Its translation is CASSADGEAFF.

CDR3 DNA sequence: TGCGCCAGCAGCTCAGGCAGGGATACGCAGTATTTT. Amino acid sequence: CASSSGRDTQYF. The chain employs TRBV5-1 and TRBJ2-3, with unresolved D. The V end lost 3 bases, the J end lost 6 bases, and 8 bases lay between the germline ends. The CDR3 has 12 residues. Looked up from germline, CDR1 is SGHRS and CDR2 is YFSETQ.

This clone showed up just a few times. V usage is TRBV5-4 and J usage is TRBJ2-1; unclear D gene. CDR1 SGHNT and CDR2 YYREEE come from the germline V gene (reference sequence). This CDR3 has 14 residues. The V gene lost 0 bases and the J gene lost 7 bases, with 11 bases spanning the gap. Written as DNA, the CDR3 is TGTGCCAGCAGCTTGGACCCCATTGGGAATGAGCAGTTCTTC. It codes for CASSLDPIGNEQFF.

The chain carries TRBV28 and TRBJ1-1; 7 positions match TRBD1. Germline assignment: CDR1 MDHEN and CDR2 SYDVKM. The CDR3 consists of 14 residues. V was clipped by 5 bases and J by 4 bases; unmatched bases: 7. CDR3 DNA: TGTGCCAGCAGTATCCCCACAGGGGTCACTGAAGCTTTCTTT. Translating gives CASSIPTGVTEAFF.

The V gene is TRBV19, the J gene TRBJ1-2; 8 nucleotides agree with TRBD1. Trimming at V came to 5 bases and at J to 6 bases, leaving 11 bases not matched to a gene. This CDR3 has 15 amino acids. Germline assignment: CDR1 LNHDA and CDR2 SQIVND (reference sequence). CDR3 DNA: TGTGCCAGTAGTGCCAACCCGACAGGGGCCAATGGCTACACCTTC. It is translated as CASSANPTGANGYTF.

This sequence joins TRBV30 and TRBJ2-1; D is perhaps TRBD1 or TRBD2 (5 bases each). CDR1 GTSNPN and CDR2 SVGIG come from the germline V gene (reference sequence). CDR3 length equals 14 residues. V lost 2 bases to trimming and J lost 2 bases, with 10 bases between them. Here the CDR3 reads CAWSWDPTYNEQFF. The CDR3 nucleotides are TGTGCCTGGAGTTGGGACCCTACCTACAATGAGCAGTTCTTC.

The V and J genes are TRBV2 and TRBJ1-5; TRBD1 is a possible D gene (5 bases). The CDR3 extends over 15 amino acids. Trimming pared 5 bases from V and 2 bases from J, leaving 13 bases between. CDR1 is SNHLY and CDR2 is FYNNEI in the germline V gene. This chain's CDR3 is CASSQTREGNQPQHF. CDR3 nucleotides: TGTGCCAGCAGTCAAACCAGGGAGGGCAATCAGCCCCAGCATTTT.

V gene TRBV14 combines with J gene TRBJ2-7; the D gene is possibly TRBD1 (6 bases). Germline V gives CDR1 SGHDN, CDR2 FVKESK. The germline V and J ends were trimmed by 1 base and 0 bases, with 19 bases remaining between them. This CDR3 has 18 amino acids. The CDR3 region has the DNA TGTGCCAGCAGCCAAGCGCGGTGGACAGCGCGGTTCTCCTACGAGCAGTACGTC. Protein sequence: CASSQARWTARFSYEQYV.

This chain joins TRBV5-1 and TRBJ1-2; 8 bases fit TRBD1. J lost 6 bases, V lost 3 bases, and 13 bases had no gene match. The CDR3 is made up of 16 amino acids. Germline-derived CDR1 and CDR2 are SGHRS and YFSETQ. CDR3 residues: CASSSGQVAGGNGYTF. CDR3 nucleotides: TGCGCCAGCAGCTCGGGACAGGTCGCTGGGGGCAATGGCTACACCTTC.

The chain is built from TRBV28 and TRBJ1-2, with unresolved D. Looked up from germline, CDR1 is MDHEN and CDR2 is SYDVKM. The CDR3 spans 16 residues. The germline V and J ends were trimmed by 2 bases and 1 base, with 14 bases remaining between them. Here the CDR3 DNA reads TGTGCCAGCAGTTTAGATCAGGACCTTGTTAACTATGGCTACACCTTC. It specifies CASSLDQDLVNYGYTF.

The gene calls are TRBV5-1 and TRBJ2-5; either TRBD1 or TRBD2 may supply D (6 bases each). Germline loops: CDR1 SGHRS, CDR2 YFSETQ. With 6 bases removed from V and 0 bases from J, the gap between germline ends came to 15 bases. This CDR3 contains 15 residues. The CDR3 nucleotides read TGCGCCAGCACATCGGCGGGACAATACCAAGAGACCCAGTACTTC. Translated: CASTSAGQYQETQYF.

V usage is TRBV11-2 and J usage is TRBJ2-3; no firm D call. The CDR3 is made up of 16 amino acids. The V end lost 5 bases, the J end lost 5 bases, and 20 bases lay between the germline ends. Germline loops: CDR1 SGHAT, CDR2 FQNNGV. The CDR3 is CASSPKTPRPGDTQYF. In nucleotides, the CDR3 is TGTGCCAGCAGCCCCAAAACCCCGAGACCTGGAGATACGCAGTATTTT.

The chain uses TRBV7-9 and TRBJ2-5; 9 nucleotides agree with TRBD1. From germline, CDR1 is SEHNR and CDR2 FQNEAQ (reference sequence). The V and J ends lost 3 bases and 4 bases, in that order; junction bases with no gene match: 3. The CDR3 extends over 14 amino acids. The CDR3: CASSFGDRVETQYF. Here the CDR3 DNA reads TGTGCCAGCAGCTTCGGGGACAGGGTAGAGACCCAGTACTTC.

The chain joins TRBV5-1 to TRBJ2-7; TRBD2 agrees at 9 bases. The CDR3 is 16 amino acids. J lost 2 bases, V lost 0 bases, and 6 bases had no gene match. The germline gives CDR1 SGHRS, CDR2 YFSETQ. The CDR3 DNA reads TGCGCCAGCAGCTTGGTTGGCGGGGGGGCTACCTACGAGCAGTACTTC. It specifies CASSLVGGGATYEQYF. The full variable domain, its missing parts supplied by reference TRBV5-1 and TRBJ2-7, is KAGVTQTPRYLIKTRGQQVTLSCSPISGHRSVSWYQQTPGQGLQFLFEYFSETQRNKGNFPGRFSGRQFSNSRSEMNVSTLELGDSALYLCASSLVGGGATYEQYFGPGTRLTVT.

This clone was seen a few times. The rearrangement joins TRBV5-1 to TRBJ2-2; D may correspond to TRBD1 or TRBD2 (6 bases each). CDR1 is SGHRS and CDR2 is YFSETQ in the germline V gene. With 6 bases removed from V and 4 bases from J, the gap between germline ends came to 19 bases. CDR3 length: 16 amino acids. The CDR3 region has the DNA TGCGCCAGCACCCCTTTGGAACAGGGAGGCACCGGGGAGCTGTTTTTT. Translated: CASTPLEQGGTGELFF.

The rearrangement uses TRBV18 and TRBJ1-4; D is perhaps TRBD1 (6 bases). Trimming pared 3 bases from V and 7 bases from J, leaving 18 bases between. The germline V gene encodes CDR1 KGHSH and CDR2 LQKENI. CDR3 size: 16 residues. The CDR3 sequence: CASSPKGQIGSEKLFF. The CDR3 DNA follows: TGTGCCAGCTCACCGAAAGGACAGATCGGATCTGAAAAACTGTTTTTT.

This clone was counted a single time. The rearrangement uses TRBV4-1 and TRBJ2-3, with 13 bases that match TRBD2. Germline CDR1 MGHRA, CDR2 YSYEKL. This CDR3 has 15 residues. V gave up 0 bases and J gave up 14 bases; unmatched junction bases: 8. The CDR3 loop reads CASSQDRLAGGRTYF. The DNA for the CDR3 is TGCGCCAGCAGCCAAGATCGACTAGCGGGGGGACGAACGTATTTT.

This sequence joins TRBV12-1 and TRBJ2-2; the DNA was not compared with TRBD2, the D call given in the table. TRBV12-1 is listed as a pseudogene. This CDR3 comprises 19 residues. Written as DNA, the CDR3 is TGTGCCAGCAGCTTTGCGGTTTCGTGGAGGATGGCGAACACCGGGGAGCTGTTTTTT. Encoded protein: CASSFAVSWRMANTGELFF.

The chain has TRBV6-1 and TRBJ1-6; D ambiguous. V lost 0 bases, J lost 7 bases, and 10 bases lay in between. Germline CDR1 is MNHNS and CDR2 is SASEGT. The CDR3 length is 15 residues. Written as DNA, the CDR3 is TGTGCCAGCAGTGAAGCGGAAGGGAGGAATTCACCCCTCCACTTT. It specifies CASSEAEGRNSPLHF.

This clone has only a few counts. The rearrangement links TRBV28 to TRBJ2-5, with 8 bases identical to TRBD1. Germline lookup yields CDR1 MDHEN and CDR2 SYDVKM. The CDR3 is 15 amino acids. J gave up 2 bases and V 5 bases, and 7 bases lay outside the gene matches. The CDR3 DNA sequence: TGTGCCAGCAGTAAGCCACAGGGGGGACAAGAGACCCAGTACTTC. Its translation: CASSKPQGGQETQYF.

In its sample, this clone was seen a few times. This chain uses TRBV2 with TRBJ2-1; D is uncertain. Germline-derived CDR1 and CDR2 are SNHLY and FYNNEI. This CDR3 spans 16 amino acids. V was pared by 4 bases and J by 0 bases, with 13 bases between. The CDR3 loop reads CASSVYSTSSYNEQFF. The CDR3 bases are TGTGCCAGCAGTGTGTACTCTACGAGCTCCTACAATGAGCAGTTCTTC.

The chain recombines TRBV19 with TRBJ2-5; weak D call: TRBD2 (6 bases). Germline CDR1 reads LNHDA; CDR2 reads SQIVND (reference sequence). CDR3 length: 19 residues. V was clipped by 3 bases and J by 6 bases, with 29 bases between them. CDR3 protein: CASSISGSAGSVMGKTQYF. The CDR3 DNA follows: TGTGCCAGTAGTATTAGCGGTTCGGCAGGGTCGGTAATGGGGAAGACCCAGTACTTC.

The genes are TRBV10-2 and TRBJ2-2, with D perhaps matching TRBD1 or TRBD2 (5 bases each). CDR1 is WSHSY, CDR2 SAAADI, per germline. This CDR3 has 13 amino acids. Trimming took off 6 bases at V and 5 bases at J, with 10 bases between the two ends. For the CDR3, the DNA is TGCGCCAGCAGGGGGACGGTGACCGGGGAGCTGTTTTTT. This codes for CASRGTVTGELFF.

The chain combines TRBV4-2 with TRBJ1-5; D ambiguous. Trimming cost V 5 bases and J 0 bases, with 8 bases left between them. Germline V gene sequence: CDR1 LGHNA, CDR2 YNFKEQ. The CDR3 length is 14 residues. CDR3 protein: CASSSSDSNQPQHF. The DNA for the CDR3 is TGTGCCAGCAGCTCGTCCGATAGCAATCAGCCCCAGCATTTT.

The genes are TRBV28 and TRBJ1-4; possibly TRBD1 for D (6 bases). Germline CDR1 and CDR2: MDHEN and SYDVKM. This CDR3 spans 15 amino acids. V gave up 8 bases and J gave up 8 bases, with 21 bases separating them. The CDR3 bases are TGTGCCAGCGGGTCGTTAGGTACAGGGCGGGAAAAACTGTTTTTT. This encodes CASGSLGTGREKLFF.

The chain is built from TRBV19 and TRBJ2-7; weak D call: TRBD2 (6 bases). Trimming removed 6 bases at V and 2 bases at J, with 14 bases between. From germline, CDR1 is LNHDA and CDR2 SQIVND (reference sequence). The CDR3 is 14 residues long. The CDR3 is CASSAGGVPYEQYV. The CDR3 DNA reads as TGTGCCAGTAGCGCAGGAGGGGTACCCTACGAGCAGTACGTC.

CDR3 residues: CASSPGTDYGYTF. The CDR3 DNA reads TGTGCCAGCAGCCCTGGGACAGACTATGGCTACACCTTC. The J gene is TRBJ1-2, the V gene TRBV14; TRBD1 aligns across 7 bases. V dropped 4 bases and J dropped 3; count of bases not matched to a gene: 2. Germline lookup yields CDR1 SGHDN and CDR2 FVKESK. The CDR3 is 13 residues long.